This section outlines one T cell receptor (beta chain) sequence together with its context. This clone has only a few counts. This receptor's antigen is unknown. Qualities for individual bases were not recorded, and no much larger clone is one base off. On a MiSeq, deep resolution sequencing aimed for a depth between 1 in 1 million and 1 in 200,000 T cells, with each clonotype covered roughly 10x on average. The immunoSEQ hsTCRB Kit was used to generate TCR beta libraries. From the authors' description of their analysis: ImmunoSEQ Data Assistant and ImmunoSEQ Analyzer were used for data analysis, and V, D and J genes were assigned according to IMGT definitions. Clonality, which ranges from 0 to 1, was calculated by subtracting the normalized Shannon entropy of productive rearrangement frequencies from one. Only overrepresented clonotypes making up at least 0.05% of each patient's repertoire were included in the public clonotype analysis. About a dozen repertoires from age-matched healthy donors, obtained from immuneACCESS, served as clonality controls. What TCRdb holds here is the immuneACCESS table cut down to in-frame rearrangements. Part of the clones is not present; checked against another copy, under half of the missing clones reflect an unresolved V gene, and the others are unexplained. V and J calls and clone size follow that table, whereas D and trimming were derived from the DNA. Recorded for this sample are about 140,000 clones; approximately 80% of them occurred a single time. Jointly, the top ten make up about 7.4% of the sample.

Inclusive of the bounding cysteine and phenylalanine, the CDR3 is 14 residues long. Only the CDR3 DNA is retained, 42 bases long and in frame from the first base. The germline V gene gives CDR1 as WSHSY and CDR2 as SAAADI. Unmatched junction bases come to 2, with V trimmed by 3 bases and J by 3 bases. The data originate from a study of cytotoxic CD8 clonotypes in ibrutinib-treated CLL (dated by TCRdb to about 2021). With regard to the full study: In this cohort, 15 patients were treatment-naive and 11 to 12 were relapsed/refractory, while some 18 had unmutated IGHV. Responses were partial in about 25 patients and complete in 2; after median roughly 69 months follow-up, around 15 stayed in remission and roughly twelve progressed. The response samples were drawn at a median of 12 months into treatment, with a range of about 6 to 36 months. On average, each sample had roughly 260,000 productive templates and approximately 100,000 productive rearrangements. Of the approximately 90 participants in the trial, roughly 26 had longitudinal samples available. Cryopreserved peripheral blood mononuclear cells were obtained prior to treatment, at the time of response, and at either disease progression or sustained remission. Every remission and progressive disease sample was obtained while ibrutinib was still being received by the patients.

For TCR beta library preparation, approximately 1.9 micrograms of genomic DNA was extracted from cryopreserved PBMCs. Longitudinal blood samples from CLL patients receiving ibrutinib monotherapy were subjected to high-throughput TCR beta sequencing. Patients were enrolled in a phase 2 open-label single-center ibrutinib monotherapy trial. Paper-wide results and their limitations: Clonality increased at ibrutinib response, stayed stable in sustained remission, and fell back toward baseline at progression. Public clonotypes were rare and either shrank or stayed stable during treatment, and the rise in clonality at ibrutinib response reflected expansion of private clonotypes. Sampling times were not matched between sustained-remission and progressing patients, and lymph node repertoires were not studied. At baseline, clonality was higher than in age-matched healthy donors and showed a strong correlation with circulating CD8+ T-cell counts.

This sequence was found in a human donor with chronic lymphocytic leukemia. Recombination linked TRBV10-2 to TRBJ2-7, with 10 central nucleotides matching TRBD2. The sequencing here drew on PBMCs, taken after 36 months of ibrutinib treatment. The DNA sequence follows: TGCGCCAGCAGTGACCTAGCGGGAGTCTACGAGCAGTACTTC. It translates to CASSDLAGVYEQYF.